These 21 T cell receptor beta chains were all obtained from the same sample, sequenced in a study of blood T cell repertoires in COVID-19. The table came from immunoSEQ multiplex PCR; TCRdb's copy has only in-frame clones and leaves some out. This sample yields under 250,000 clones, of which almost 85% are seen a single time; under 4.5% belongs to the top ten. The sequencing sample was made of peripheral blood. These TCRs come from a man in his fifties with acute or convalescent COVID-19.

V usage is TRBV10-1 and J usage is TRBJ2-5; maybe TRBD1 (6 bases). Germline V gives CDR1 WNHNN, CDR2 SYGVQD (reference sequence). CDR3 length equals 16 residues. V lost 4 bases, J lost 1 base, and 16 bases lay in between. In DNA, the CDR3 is TGCGCCAGCAGTGGAGGGGCAGGGGTTATCCAAGAGACCCAGTACTTC. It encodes CASSGGAGVIQETQYF.

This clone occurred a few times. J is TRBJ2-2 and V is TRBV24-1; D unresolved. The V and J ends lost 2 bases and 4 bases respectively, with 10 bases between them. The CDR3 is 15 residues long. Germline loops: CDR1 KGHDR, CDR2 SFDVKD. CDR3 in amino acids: CATSDSTKITGELFF. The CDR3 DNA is TGTGCCACCAGTGATTCTACCAAGATCACCGGGGAGCTGTTTTTT.

DNA of the CDR3: TGTGCCATCAGCCCCTCCGGGACTAGTTACACCGGGGAGCTGTTTTTT. Its protein is CAISPSGTSYTGELFF. The chain recombines TRBV10-3 with TRBJ2-2; 8 nucleotides align to TRBD2. The germline V gene has CDR1 ENHRY and CDR2 SYGVKD. The CDR3 sequence is 16 residues long. Trimming removed 6 bases from V and 3 bases from J; junction bases left unmatched: 9.

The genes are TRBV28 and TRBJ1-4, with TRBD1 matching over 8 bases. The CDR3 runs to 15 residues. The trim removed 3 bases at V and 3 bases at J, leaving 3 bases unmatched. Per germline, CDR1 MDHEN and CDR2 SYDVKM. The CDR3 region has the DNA TGTGCCAGCAGTTTGGCGGGACAGGCTAATGAAAAACTGTTTTTT. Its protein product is CASSLAGQANEKLFF. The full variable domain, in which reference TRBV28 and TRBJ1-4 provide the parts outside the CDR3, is DVKVTQSSRYLVKRTGEKVFLECVQDMDHENMFWYRQDPGLGLRLIYFSYDVKMKEKGDIPEGYSVSREKKERFSLILESASTNQTSMYLCASSLAGQANEKLFFGSGTQLSVL.

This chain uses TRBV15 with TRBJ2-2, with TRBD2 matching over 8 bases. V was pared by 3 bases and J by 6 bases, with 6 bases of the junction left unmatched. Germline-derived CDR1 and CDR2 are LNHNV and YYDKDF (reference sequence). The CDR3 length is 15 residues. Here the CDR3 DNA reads TGTGCCACCAGCAGCGCGCGGGGGGCATCCGGGGAGCTGTTTTTT. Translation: CATSSARGASGELFF.

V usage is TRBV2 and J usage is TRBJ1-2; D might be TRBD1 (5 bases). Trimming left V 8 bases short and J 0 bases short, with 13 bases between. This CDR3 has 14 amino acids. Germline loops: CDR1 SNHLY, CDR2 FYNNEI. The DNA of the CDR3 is TGTGCCAGCTGGCCCAGGGCAACTAACTATGGCTACACCTTC. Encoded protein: CASWPRATNYGYTF.

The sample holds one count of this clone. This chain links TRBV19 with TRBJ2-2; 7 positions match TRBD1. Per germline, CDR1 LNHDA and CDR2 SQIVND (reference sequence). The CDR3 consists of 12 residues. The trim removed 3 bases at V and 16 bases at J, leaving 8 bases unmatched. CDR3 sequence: CASSIGTGAEFF. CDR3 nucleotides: TGTGCCAGTAGTATCGGCACAGGGGCAGAGTTTTTT.

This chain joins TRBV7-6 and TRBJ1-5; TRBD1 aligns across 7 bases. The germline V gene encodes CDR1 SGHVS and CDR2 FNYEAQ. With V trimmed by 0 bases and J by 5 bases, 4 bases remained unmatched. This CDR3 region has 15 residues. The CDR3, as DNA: TGTGCCAGCAGCTTAGCTGTAGGGGGCCATCAGCCCCAGCATTTT. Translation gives CASSLAVGGHQPQHF.

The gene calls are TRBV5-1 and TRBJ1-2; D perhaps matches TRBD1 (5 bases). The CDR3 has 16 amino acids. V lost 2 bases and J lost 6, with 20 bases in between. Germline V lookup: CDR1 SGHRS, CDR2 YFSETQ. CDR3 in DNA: TGCGCCAGCAGCTTAGACGAGTCCTACGGGGGGAATGGCTACACCTTC. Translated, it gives CASSLDESYGGNGYTF.

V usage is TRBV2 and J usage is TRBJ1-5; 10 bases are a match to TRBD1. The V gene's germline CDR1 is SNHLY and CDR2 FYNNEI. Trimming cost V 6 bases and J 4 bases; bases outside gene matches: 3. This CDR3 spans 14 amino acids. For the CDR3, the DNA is TGTGCCAGCAGGACAGGGGGCCCGAATCAGCCCCAGCATTTT. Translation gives CASRTGGPNQPQHF.

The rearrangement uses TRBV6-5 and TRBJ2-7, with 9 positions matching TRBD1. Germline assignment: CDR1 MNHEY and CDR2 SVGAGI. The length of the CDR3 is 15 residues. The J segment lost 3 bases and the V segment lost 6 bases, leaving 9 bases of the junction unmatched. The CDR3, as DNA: TGTGCCAGCAGAACCGGTCCGGGACAGGGCTACGAGCAGTACTTC. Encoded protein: CASRTGPGQGYEQYF.

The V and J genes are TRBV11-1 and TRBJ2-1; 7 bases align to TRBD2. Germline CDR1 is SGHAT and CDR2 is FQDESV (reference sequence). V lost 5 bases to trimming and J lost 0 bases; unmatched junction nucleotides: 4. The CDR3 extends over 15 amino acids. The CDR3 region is CASSATSSSYNEQFF. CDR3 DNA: TGTGCCAGCAGCGCGACTAGCAGCTCCTACAATGAGCAGTTCTTC.

The CDR3 DNA reads as TGCGCCAGCAAAAGCCGGGAGAGGCCCTACAATGAGCAGTTCTTC. Protein sequence: CASKSRERPYNEQFF. The chain carries TRBV5-1 and TRBJ2-1, with D perhaps TRBD2 (6 bases). Trimming shortened V by 6 bases and J by 2 bases, and 15 bases separated the two germline ends. The CDR3 loop spans 15 amino acids. Germline CDR1 is SGHRS and CDR2 is YFSETQ. Combining the CDR3 with reference TRBV5-1 and TRBJ2-1 gives the whole variable domain KAGVTQTPRYLIKTRGQQVTLSCSPISGHRSVSWYQQTPGQGLQFLFEYFSETQRNKGNFPGRFSGRQFSNSRSEMNVSTLELGDSALYLCASKSRERPYNEQFFGPGTRLTVL.

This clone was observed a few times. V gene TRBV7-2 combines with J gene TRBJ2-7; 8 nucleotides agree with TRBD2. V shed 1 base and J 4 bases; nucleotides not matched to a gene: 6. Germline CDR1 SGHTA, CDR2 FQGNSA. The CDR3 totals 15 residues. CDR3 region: CASSLVVAGTYEQYF. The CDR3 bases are TGTGCCAGCAGCTTAGTAGTAGCGGGGACGTACGAGCAGTACTTC.

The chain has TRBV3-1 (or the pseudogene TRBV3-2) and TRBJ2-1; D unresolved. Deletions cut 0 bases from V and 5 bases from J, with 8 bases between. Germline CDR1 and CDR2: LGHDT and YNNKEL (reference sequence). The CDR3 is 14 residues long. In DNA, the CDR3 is TGTGCCAGCAGCCAAGATTATGGCCACAATGAGCAGTTCTTC. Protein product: CASSQDYGHNEQFF.

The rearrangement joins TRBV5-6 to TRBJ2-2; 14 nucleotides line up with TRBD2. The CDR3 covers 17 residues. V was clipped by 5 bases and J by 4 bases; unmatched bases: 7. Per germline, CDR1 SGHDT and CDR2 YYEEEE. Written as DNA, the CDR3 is TGTGCCAGCAGATCGGGACTAGCGGGAGTGGGCACCGGGGAGCTGTTTTTT. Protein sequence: CASRSGLAGVGTGELFF.

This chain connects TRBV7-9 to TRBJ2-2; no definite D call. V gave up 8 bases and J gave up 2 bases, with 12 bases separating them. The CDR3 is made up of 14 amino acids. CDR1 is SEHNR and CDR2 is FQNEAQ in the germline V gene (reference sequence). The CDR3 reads CASLKNRNTGELFF. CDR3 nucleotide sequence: TGTGCCAGCCTGAAAAACAGAAACACCGGGGAGCTGTTTTTT.

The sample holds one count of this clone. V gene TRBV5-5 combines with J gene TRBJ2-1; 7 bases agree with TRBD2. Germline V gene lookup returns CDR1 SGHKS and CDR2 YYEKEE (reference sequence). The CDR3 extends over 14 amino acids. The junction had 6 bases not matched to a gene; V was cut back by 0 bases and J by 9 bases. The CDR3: CASSLVAGAREQFF. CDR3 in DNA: TGTGCCAGCAGCTTGGTTGCGGGAGCGCGTGAGCAGTTCTTC.

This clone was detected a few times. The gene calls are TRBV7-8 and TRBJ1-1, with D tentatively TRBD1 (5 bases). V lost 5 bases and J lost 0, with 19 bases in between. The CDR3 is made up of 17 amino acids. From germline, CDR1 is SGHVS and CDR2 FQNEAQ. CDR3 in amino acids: CASSAGLRVPLNTEAFF. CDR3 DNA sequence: TGTGCCAGCAGCGCGGGACTGCGGGTTCCTCTGAACACTGAAGCTTTCTTT.

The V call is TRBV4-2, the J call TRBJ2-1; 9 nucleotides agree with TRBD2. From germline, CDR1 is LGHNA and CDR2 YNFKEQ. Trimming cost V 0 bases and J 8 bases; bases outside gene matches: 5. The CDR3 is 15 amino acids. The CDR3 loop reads CASSQEEREVDEQFF. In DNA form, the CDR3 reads TGTGCCAGCAGCCAAGAGGAGCGGGAGGTAGATGAGCAGTTCTTC.

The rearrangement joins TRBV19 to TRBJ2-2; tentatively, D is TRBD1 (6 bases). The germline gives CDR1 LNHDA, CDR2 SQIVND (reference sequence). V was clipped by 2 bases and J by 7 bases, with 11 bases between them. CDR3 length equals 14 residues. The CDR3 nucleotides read TGTGCCAGTAGTATAACAGGGATTAACGGGGAGCTGTTTTTT. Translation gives CASSITGINGELFF.